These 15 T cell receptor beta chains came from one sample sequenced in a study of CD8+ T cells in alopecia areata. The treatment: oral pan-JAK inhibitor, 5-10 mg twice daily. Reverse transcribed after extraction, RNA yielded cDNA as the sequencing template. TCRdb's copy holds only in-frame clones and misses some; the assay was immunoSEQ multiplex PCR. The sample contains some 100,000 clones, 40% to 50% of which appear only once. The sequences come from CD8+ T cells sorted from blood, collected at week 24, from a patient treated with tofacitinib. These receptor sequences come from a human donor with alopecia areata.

The CDR3 loop is CASSLGAQGYTF. For the CDR3, the DNA is TGCGCCAGCAGCTTGGGGGCACAGGGCTACACCTTC. The rearrangement links TRBV5-1 to TRBJ1-2; the D is unclear. The CDR3 has 12 amino acids. The germline gives CDR1 SGHRS, CDR2 YFSETQ. The V end was cut by 0 bases, the J end by 8 bases, with 8 bases between.

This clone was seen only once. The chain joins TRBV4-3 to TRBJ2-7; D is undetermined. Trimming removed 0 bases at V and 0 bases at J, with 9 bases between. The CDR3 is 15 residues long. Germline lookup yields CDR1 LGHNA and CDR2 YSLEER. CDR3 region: CASSQESESSYEQYF. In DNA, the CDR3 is TGCGCCAGCAGCCAAGAGTCGGAAAGCTCCTACGAGCAGTACTTC.

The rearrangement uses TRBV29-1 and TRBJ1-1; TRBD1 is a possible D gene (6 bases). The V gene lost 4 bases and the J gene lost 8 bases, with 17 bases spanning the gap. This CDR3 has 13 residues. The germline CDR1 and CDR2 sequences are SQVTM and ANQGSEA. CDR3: CSVAQGTPTEAFF. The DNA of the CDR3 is TGCAGCGTTGCACAGGGAACCCCAACCGAAGCTTTCTTT.

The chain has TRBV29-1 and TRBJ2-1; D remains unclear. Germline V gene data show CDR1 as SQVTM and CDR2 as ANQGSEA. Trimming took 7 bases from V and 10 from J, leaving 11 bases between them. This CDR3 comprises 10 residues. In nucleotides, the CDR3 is TGCAGCGCCCTTTTCGGGGAGCAGTTCTTC. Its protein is CSALFGEQFF.

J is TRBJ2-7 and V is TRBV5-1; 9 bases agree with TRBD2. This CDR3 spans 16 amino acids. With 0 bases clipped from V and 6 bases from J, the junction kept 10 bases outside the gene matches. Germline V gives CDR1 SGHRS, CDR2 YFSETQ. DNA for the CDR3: TGCGCCAGCAGCTTGGCCACGCGGGAGGGCCGGGGCGAGCAGTACTTC. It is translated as CASSLATREGRGEQYF.

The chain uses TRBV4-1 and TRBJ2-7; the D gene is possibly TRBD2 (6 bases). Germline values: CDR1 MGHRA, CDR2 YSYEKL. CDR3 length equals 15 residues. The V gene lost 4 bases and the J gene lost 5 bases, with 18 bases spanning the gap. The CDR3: CASSPSRRASDEQYF. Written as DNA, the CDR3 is TGCGCCAGCAGCCCGAGTAGGAGGGCGAGCGACGAGCAGTACTTC.

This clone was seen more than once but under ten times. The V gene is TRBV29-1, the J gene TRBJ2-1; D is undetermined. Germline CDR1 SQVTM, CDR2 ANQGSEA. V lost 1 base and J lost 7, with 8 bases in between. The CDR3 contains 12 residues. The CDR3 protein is CSVEVFRNEQFF. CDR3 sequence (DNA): TGCAGCGTTGAAGTCTTTAGGAATGAGCAGTTCTTC.

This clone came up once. CDR3 region: CASSQPPGDGEQYF. In DNA, the CDR3 is TGCGCCAGCAGCCAGCCCCCCGGGGATGGAGAGCAGTACTTC. This sequence joins TRBV4-1 and TRBJ2-7; D is perhaps TRBD2 (5 bases). The germline CDR1 and CDR2 sequences are MGHRA and YSYEKL. V was pared by 3 bases and J by 7 bases, with 16 bases between. CDR3 length: 14 amino acids.

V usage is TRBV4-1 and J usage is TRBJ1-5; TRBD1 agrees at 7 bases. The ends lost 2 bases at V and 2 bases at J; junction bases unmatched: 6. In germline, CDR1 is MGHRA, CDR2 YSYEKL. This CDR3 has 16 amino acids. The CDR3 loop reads CASSQSDRVGNQPQHF. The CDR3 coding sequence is TGCGCCAGCAGCCAATCCGACAGGGTGGGCAATCAGCCCCAGCATTTT.

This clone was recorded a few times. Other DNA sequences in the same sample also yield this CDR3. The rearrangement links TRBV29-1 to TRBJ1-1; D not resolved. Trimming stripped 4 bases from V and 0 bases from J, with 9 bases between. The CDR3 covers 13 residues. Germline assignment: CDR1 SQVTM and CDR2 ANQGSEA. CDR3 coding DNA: TGCAGCGTTGTCGGAGGCATGAACACTGAAGCTTTCTTT. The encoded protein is CSVVGGMNTEAFF.

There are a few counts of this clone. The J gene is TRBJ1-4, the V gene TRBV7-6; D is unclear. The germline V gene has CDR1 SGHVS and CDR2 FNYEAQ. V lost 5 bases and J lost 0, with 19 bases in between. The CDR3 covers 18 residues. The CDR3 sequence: CASSIRAASDATNEKLFF. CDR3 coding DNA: TGTGCCAGCAGCATTCGGGCGGCCTCGGATGCAACTAATGAAAAACTGTTTTTT.

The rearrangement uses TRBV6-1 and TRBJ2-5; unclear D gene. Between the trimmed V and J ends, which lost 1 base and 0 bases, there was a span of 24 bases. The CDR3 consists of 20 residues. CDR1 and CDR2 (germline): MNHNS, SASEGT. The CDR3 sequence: CASSEERGIGCVGYQETQYF. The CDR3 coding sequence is TGTGCCAGCAGTGAAGAACGAGGAATAGGTTGCGTGGGATACCAAGAGACCCAGTACTTC.

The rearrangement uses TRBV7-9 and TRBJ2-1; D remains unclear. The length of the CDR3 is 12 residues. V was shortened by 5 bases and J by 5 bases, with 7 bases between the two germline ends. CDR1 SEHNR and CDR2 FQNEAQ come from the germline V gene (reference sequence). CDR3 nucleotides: TGTGCCAGCAGCCCCTACAACAATGAGCAGTTCTTC. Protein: CASSPYNNEQFF.

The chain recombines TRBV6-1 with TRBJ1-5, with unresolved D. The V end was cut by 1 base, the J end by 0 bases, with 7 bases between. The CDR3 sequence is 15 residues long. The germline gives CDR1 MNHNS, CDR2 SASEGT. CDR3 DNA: TGTGCCAGCAGTGAAGTAGGGAATAGCAATCAGCCCCAGCATTTT. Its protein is CASSEVGNSNQPQHF.

CDR3 region: CASRGGVANTGELFF. DNA of the CDR3: TGTGCCAGCAGAGGCGGGGTCGCGAACACCGGGGAGCTGTTTTTT. V usage is TRBV9 and J usage is TRBJ2-2; D is perhaps TRBD2 (6 bases). The ends were cut back, 5 bases at V and 0 bases at J, with 11 bases in the middle. This CDR3 region has 15 residues. CDR1 and CDR2 (germline): SGDLS, YYNGEE. The full variable domain, completed using reference TRBV9 and TRBJ2-2, is DSGVTQTPKHLITATGQRVTLRCSPRSGDLSVYWYQQSLDQGLQFLIQYYNGEERAKGNILERFSAQQFPDLHSELNLSSLELGDSALYFCASRGGVANTGELFFGEGSRLTVL.